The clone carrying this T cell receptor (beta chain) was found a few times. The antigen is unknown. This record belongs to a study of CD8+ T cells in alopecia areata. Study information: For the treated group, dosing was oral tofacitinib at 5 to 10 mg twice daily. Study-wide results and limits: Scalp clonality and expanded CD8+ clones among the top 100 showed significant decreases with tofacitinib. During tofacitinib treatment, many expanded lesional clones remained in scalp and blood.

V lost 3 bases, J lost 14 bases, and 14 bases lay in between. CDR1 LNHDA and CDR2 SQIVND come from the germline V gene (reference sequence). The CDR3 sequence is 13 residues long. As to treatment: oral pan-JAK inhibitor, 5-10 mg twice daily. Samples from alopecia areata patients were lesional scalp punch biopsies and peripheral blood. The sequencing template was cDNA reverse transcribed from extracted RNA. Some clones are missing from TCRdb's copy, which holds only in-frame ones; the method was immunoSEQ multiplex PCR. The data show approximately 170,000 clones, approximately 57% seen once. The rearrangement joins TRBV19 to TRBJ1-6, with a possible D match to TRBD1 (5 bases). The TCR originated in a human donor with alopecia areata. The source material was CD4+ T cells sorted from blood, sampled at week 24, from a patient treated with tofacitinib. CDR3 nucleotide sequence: TGTGCCAGTAGTATGGTAGGGACTCCGGCCCTCCACTTT. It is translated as CASSMVGTPALHF.